Sequencing of this TCR beta chain was carried out in a study of T cell responses to AZD1222 COVID-19 vaccine. Worth noting for this clone: Its antigen is still unknown.

Between the trimmed V and J ends, which lost 0 bases and 3 bases, there was a span of 12 bases. The CDR3 contains 15 residues. Germline V gene sequence: CDR1 KGHSH, CDR2 LQKENI. The assay was immunoSEQ multiplex PCR, and TCRdb's table has in-frame clones only and misses some. This sample has roughly 120,000 clones, with more than 85% found just once. Overall study results and limits: Clonal diversity was possibly underestimated; the donors were predominantly white British and more often female. Breadth and depth of Spike-specific TCRs rose after two AZD1222 doses.

The sequencing here drew on peripheral blood, taken 28 days after the second AZD1222 dose. The source is an adult who received the AZD1222 COVID-19 vaccine. V and J are TRBV18 and TRBJ2-7; maybe TRBD1 (5 bases). As DNA, the CDR3 is TGTGCCAGCTCACCACCTGCAGGACACCACTACGAGCAGTACTTC. This codes for CASSPPAGHHYEQYF.